This paragraph reports one T cell receptor beta chain. Its cognate antigen is unknown. The sample originates from a study of T-cell reconstitution after alpha-beta-depleted transplantation in children. Study-level points and caveats: From surviving recipient T cells and thymic progenitors came the high day-60 TCRbeta diversity observed in some patients. As was reported, about two months after transplant, alpha-beta T cells came from several hundred expanded graft clones.

Preparation of the TCRbeta library was carried out with unique molecular identifiers. TCRdb reprocessed the PCR reads via MiXCR and lists one record per CDR3 protein. The table includes under 750,000 distinct CDR3 sequences, under 30% detected once. Trimming cost V 4 bases and J 4 bases; bases outside gene matches: 22. The CDR3 has 19 residues. In germline, CDR1 is DFQATT, CDR2 SNEGSKA (reference sequence). The clonotype comes from a boy in the first two years of life who had a stem cell transplant for acute myeloid leukemia, so the T cells may come from the graft donor. Sequenced material: PBMCs, mostly from graft donor cells, taken 360 days after TCRalphabeta/CD19-depleted stem cell transplant. The chain uses TRBV20-1 and TRBJ1-2; 9 positions agree with TRBD1. The CDR3 here is CSAKFSRGQGMTLGYGYTF. For the CDR3, the DNA is TGCAGTGCTAAATTTTCGAGGGGACAGGGCATGACCCTAGGCTATGGCTACACCTTC.